These 12 T cell receptor beta chains share one sample of origin, sequenced in a study of T cells after somatic rescue of genetic block. Produced via immunoSEQ multiplex PCR; TCRdb's table is partial and in-frame only. The sample has under 150,000 clones, about 89% seen once. The sample consisted of peripheral blood mononuclear cells (PBMCs). Receptor source: a young woman.

The genes are TRBV10-3 and TRBJ2-3; TRBD1 is a possible D gene (6 bases). The CDR3 contains 14 residues. V lost 6 bases to trimming and J lost 1 base, with 11 bases between them. The germline CDR1 and CDR2 sequences are ENHRY and SYGVKD. The CDR3 DNA sequence: TGTGCCATCAGACTTGGGGGCGGCACAGATACGCAGTATTTT. Translating it yields CAIRLGGGTDTQYF.

The V gene is TRBV4-3, the J gene TRBJ1-2; 8 positions match TRBD1. The V gene end was trimmed by 1 base and the J gene end by 4 bases; junction bases not matched to a gene: 8. Germline CDR1 LGHNA, CDR2 YSLEER. This CDR3 has 16 residues. The CDR3 sequence: CASSQVKGQGFYGYTF. The CDR3 DNA is TGCGCCAGCAGCCAAGTCAAAGGACAGGGTTTCTATGGCTACACCTTC.

This chain uses TRBV13 with TRBJ1-2; 9 positions agree with TRBD1. V dropped 0 bases and J dropped 8; count of bases not matched to a gene: 4. The CDR3 is made up of 14 amino acids. Germline assignment: CDR1 PRHDT and CDR2 FYEKMQ (reference sequence). CDR3: CASSLGQGAGGYTF. The CDR3 coding sequence is TGTGCCAGCAGCTTAGGACAGGGGGCCGGGGGCTACACCTTC.

V is TRBV10-3 and J is TRBJ1-3; 7 bases line up with TRBD1. The CDR3 sequence is 15 residues long. Germline values: CDR1 ENHRY, CDR2 SYGVKD. V gave up 6 bases and J gave up 0 bases; unmatched junction bases: 5. The chain's CDR3 is CAISGTVYSGNTIYF. The CDR3 DNA is TGTGCCATCAGCGGGACAGTGTACTCTGGAAACACCATATATTTT.

The V gene is TRBV11-3, the J gene TRBJ1-2, with D tentatively TRBD1 (6 bases). CDR1 and CDR2 from the germline V gene are SGHNT and YENEEA. The CDR3 contains 14 residues. Deletions cut 3 bases from V and 6 bases from J, with 14 bases between. CDR3 sequence reads: CASSLDTTGNGYTF. The CDR3 bases are TGTGCCAGCAGCTTGGATACCACAGGGAATGGCTACACCTTC.

The gene calls are TRBV2 and TRBJ1-4; 7 positions agree with TRBD1. This CDR3 is 14 amino acids long. CDR1 SNHLY and CDR2 FYNNEI come from the germline V gene. J lost 7 bases, V lost 5 bases, and 7 bases had no gene match. CDR3 DNA sequence: TGTGCCAGCAGTCTTCGACAGGGTAGTGAAAAACTGTTTTTT. Its translation is CASSLRQGSEKLFF.

Only one count was recorded for this clone. J is TRBJ2-7 and V is TRBV30; the match to TRBD1 covers 8 bases. Per the germline V gene, CDR1 is GTSNPN and CDR2 is SVGIG (reference sequence). V gave up 0 bases and J gave up 6 bases; unmatched junction bases: 4. The CDR3 runs 13 residues. The CDR3 DNA reads as TGTGCCTGGAGTGTAGCAGGGGGCGTCGAGCAGTACTTC. It codes for CAWSVAGGVEQYF.

V usage is TRBV28 and J usage is TRBJ2-6; unclear D gene. This CDR3 comprises 15 residues. V was cut by 10 bases and J by 0 bases, with 13 bases left in between. Looked up from germline, CDR1 is MDHEN and CDR2 is SYDVKM. CDR3 protein: CATRSESSGANVLTF. The CDR3, as DNA: TGTGCCACCCGAAGCGAAAGCTCTGGGGCCAACGTCCTGACTTTC.

A single count supports this clone. This sequence joins TRBV7-6 and TRBJ2-3; maybe TRBD1 (6 bases). The CDR3 runs 16 residues. Germline CDR1 and CDR2: SGHVS and FNYEAQ. V dropped 3 bases and J dropped 2 bases, with 15 bases sitting between them. This chain's CDR3 is CASSFPRDTFTDTQYF. CDR3 coding DNA: TGTGCCAGCAGCTTTCCTCGGGACACTTTCACAGATACGCAGTATTTT.

The chain has TRBV4-1 and TRBJ1-1, with D unresolved. The CDR3 has 12 amino acids. Trimming took off 4 bases at V and 4 bases at J, with 7 bases between the two ends. Germline CDR1 is MGHRA and CDR2 is YSYEKL. CDR3 residues: CASSLGSTEAFF. The CDR3 DNA is TGCGCCAGCAGCCTGGGGAGCACTGAAGCTTTCTTT.

The chain has TRBV30 and TRBJ2-1, with D perhaps TRBD1 (6 bases). This CDR3 comprises 12 residues. The V gene lost 1 base and the J gene lost 7 bases, with 8 bases spanning the gap. Germline-derived CDR1 and CDR2 are GTSNPN and SVGIG (reference sequence). In DNA form, the CDR3 reads TGTGCCTGGAGTGCGACAGGTAATGAGCAGTTCTTC. Encoded protein: CAWSATGNEQFF.

The V call is TRBV11-1, the J call TRBJ1-1, with D perhaps matching TRBD1 (6 bases). Germline CDR1 and CDR2: SGHAT and FQDESV (reference sequence). The CDR3 covers 16 residues. Between the trimmed V and J ends, which lost 3 bases and 1 base, there was a span of 15 bases. CDR3 coding DNA: TGTGCCAGCAGCTTCCACAGGGTAATGGGGAACACTGAAGCTTTCTTT. Its translation is CASSFHRVMGNTEAFF. The complete variable domain, with remaining parts taken from reference TRBV11-1 and TRBJ1-1, reads EAEVAQSPRYKITEKSQAVAFWCDPISGHATLYWYRQILGQGPELLVQFQDESVVDDSQLPKDRFSAERLKGVDSTLKIQPAELGDSAMYLCASSFHRVMGNTEAFFGQGTRLTVV.